This T cell receptor beta chain was identified in a study of blood T cell repertoires in COVID-19. Overall study: Sample material is recorded as cDNA or gDNA derived from T cells, B-cell-depleted T cells, or PBMCs.

This CDR3 comprises 15 residues. From germline, CDR1 is SGHTA and CDR2 FQGNSA. Trimming took 5 bases from V and 3 from J, leaving 14 bases between them. Some clones are missing from TCRdb's copy, which holds only in-frame ones; the method was immunoSEQ multiplex PCR. The sample yields about 160,000 clones, about 82% seen once. The V gene is TRBV7-2, the J gene TRBJ1-3; perhaps TRBD1 as D (6 bases). The sequence derives from a man aged 45-60 years with active or convalescent COVID-19. Sequenced: peripheral blood. The CDR3 here is CASSPQGGVGNTIYF. The CDR3 DNA sequence: TGTGCCAGCAGCCCACAGGGTGGCGTTGGAAACACCATATATTTT.